This passage covers 22 T cell receptor beta chains from one sample sequenced in a study of blood T cells in healthy people across ages. A sample-barcoded 5' primer and a J-beta primer mix were used in a second PCR of roughly 6 to 12 cycles. TCRdb re-derived calls from the 5' RACE reads in MiXCR, one entry per CDR3 protein. In the table there are roughly 500,000 distinct CDR3 sequences, less than 25% of which are singletons. These sequences were also reported in another study, on T cells of mothers and their children.

Sequences were obtained from blood. The receptors originated from a boy younger than 18 in good health.

The CDR3 DNA follows: TGCAGCGTTCTCCTATGGGACCCCGAAAGCACAGATACGCAGTATTTT. Its translation is CSVLLWDPESTDTQYF. The chain recombines TRBV29-1 with TRBJ2-3; D may be TRBD1 or TRBD2 (5 bases each). Germline V gene data show CDR1 as SQVTM and CDR2 as ANQGSEA. Trimming cost V 5 bases and J 0 bases, with 18 bases left between them. This CDR3 comprises 16 residues.

The V call is TRBV5-1, the J call TRBJ2-1; D not resolved. V was shortened by 4 bases and J by 9 bases, with 17 bases between the two germline ends. The CDR3 is 14 residues long. Per the germline V gene, CDR1 is SGHRS and CDR2 is YFSETQ. The CDR3, as DNA: TGCGCCAGCAGCCTGGAGACGCTGGGCGGTGAGCAGTTCTTC. This gives the protein CASSLETLGGEQFF. Combining the CDR3 with reference TRBV5-1 and TRBJ2-1 gives the whole variable domain KAGVTQTPRYLIKTRGQQVTLSCSPISGHRSVSWYQQTPGQGLQFLFEYFSETQRNKGNFPGRFSGRQFSNSRSEMNVSTLELGDSALYLCASSLETLGGEQFFGPGTRLTVL.

There are a few counts of this clonotype. CDR3 sequence: CAISESDGHNQPQHF. CDR3 bases: TGTGCCATCAGTGAGTCAGACGGACACAATCAGCCCCAGCATTTT. This rearrangement joins TRBV10-3 to TRBJ1-5; weak D call: TRBD1 (5 bases). The germline CDR1 and CDR2 sequences are ENHRY and SYGVKD. The CDR3 runs to 15 residues. V lost 0 bases, J lost 3 bases, and 9 bases lay in between.

CDR3 coding DNA: TGTGCCAGCAGCCCGCCGGGACATCGTGACTACGAGCAGTACTTC. Its translation is CASSPPGHRDYEQYF. This chain joins TRBV12-1 and TRBJ2-5; the table names TRBD1, a call not compared with the DNA. The DNA end lines up better with TRBJ2-7; the J call may be wrong. TRBV12-1 is marked as a pseudogene. This CDR3 region has 15 residues.

This clonotype was detected a few times. The chain combines TRBV20-1 with TRBJ2-5, with TRBD2 as a possible D gene (7 bases). CDR1 and CDR2 (germline): DFQATT, SNEGSKA (reference sequence). Trimming removed 3 bases at V and 0 bases at J, with 11 bases between. This CDR3 comprises 14 residues. The CDR3 sequence: CSASWGGYQETQYF. As DNA, the CDR3 is TGCAGTGCTAGTTGGGGGGGCTACCAAGAGACCCAGTACTTC.

This clonotype was observed once. The chain is built from TRBV7-6 and TRBJ2-5; no definite D call. This CDR3 is built from 14 residues. The V end lost 3 bases, the J end lost 1 base, and 9 bases lay between the germline ends. Germline CDR1 SGHVS, CDR2 FNYEAQ. This chain's CDR3 is CASSLLNVQETQYF. As DNA, the CDR3 is TGTGCCAGCAGCTTGCTTAATGTCCAAGAGACCCAGTACTTC.

This clonotype appeared a few times. The chain has TRBV3-1 and TRBJ2-5, with 10 nucleotides matching TRBD1. The last part of the DNA fits TRBJ2-1 better; the J call may be wrong. The CDR3 is 15 amino acids. Per germline, CDR1 LGHDT and CDR2 YNNKEL (reference sequence). The CDR3 DNA sequence: TGTGCCAGCAGCCCATCGGGACAGGGGCACATTGAGCAGTTCTTC. Encoded protein: CASSPSGQGHIEQFF.

This clonotype was detected only a few times. The J gene is TRBJ2-3, the V gene TRBV25-1, with D tentatively TRBD1 or TRBD2 (5 bases each). Trimming shortened V by 6 bases and J by 2 bases, and 18 bases separated the two germline ends. This CDR3 has 16 amino acids. The germline V gene has CDR1 MGHDK and CDR2 SYGVNS. The CDR3 DNA reads as TGTGCCAGCAGACGAGGGGCTAGCAGATACACAGATACGCAGTATTTT. It is translated as CASRRGASRYTDTQYF.

Regarding this clonotype: A junction boundary mismatches the germline segment, possibly from a read error. The chain combines TRBV18 with TRBJ1-3; no reliable D call. CDR3 length: 16 amino acids. Germline lookup yields CDR1 KGHSH and CDR2 LQKENI. This CDR3 is CASSPEAAYSRNTIYF. For the CDR3, the DNA is TGTGCCAGCTCACCAGAGGCGGCCTACTCTCGAAACACCATATATTTT.

The chain employs TRBV9 and TRBJ2-3; TRBD2 matches at 10 bases. Germline V lookup: CDR1 SGDLS, CDR2 YYNGEE. The CDR3 spans 16 residues. The V gene end was trimmed by 0 bases and the J gene end by 3 bases; junction bases not matched to a gene: 4. The CDR3 region is CASSVGSGGSTDTQYF. The CDR3 DNA is TGTGCCAGCAGCGTAGGTAGCGGGGGGTCTACAGATACGCAGTATTTT. Supplemented by reference TRBV9 and TRBJ2-3, the full variable domain reads DSGVTQTPKHLITATGQRVTLRCSPRSGDLSVYWYQQSLDQGLQFLIQYYNGEERAKGNILERFSAQQFPDLHSELNLSSLELGDSALYFCASSVGSGGSTDTQYFGPGTRLTVL.

With regard to this clonotype: Mismatch with germline at one junction end may stem from a read error. The J gene is TRBJ1-6, the V gene TRBV12-3 or TRBV12-4, with D perhaps matching TRBD1 (5 bases). The CDR3 runs 15 residues. The DNA of the CDR3 is TGTGCCTGCAGTCTCGCATCGGGGGACAATTCACCCCTCCACTTT. It translates to CACSLASGDNSPLHF.

The V gene is TRBV27, the J gene TRBJ2-1; TRBD2 aligns across 7 bases. The CDR3 has 15 amino acids. Germline V gives CDR1 MNHEY, CDR2 SMNVEV (reference sequence). V was clipped by 6 bases and J by 3 bases; unmatched bases: 8. The CDR3 DNA reads as TGTGCCAGCAGCCTTTCTAGCGGCAACTACAATGAGCAGTTCTTC. As protein: CASSLSSGNYNEQFF.

In this sample, this clonotype turned up many times. The V gene is TRBV28, the J gene TRBJ2-2, with 10 bases aligning to TRBD2. V shed 7 bases, J shed 5 bases, and the junction held 10 bases outside the gene matches. The CDR3 contains 16 residues. Germline V gives CDR1 MDHEN, CDR2 SYDVKM. The CDR3 here is CASTQTRTSGTGELFF. CDR3 bases: TGTGCCAGCACCCAAACCAGGACTAGCGGAACCGGGGAGCTGTTTTTT. Full variable domain (remainder filled in from reference TRBV28 and TRBJ2-2): DVKVTQSSRYLVKRTGEKVFLECVQDMDHENMFWYRQDPGLGLRLIYFSYDVKMKEKGDIPEGYSVSREKKERFSLILESASTNQTSMYLCASTQTRTSGTGELFFGEGSRLTVL.

The genes are TRBV12-3 or TRBV12-4 and TRBJ2-1; D remains ambiguous. The DNA end is more similar to TRBJ2-7, so the J call may be wrong. This CDR3 is built from 12 residues. The CDR3 here is CVDTGQPYEQYF. DNA of the CDR3: TGTGTTGACACGGGTCAACCCTACGAGCAGTACTTC.

As regards this clonotype: The CDR3 does not end in the conserved phenylalanine or tryptophan, so this is likely a read error. The chain uses TRBV5-1 and TRBJ2-3; D possibly corresponds to TRBD1 (5 bases). Trimming cost V 4 bases and J 3 bases, with 9 bases left between them. Germline values: CDR1 SGHRS, CDR2 YFSETQ. This CDR3 is built from 13 residues. In DNA form, the CDR3 reads TGCGCCAGCAGCCACCCAGGGACAGATACGCAGTATCTT. Amino acids: CASSHPGTDTQYL.

This clonotype was seen a handful of times. CDR3 sequence reads: CASSSDVGNTIYF. The CDR3 nucleotides read TGTGCCAGCAGTTCCGATGTCGGAAACACCATATATTTT. This chain uses TRBV12-3 or TRBV12-4 with TRBJ1-3; D unresolved. V was clipped by 4 bases and J by 4 bases, with 8 bases between them. CDR3 length equals 13 residues.

Regarding this clonotype: A read error may account for a junction end that differs from germline. DNA of the CDR3: TGTGCCAGCAGGGCAGCAGGCGGCGAGACCCAGAACTTC. It yields the protein CASRAAGGETQNF. The chain recombines TRBV7-8 with TRBJ2-5; D is undetermined. Germline CDR1 SGHVS, CDR2 FQNEAQ. The CDR3 is made up of 13 amino acids.

This clonotype has only a few counts. The rearrangement joins TRBV9 to TRBJ2-2; D unresolved. Germline values: CDR1 SGDLS, CDR2 YYNGEE. The CDR3 consists of 12 residues. With 6 bases removed from V and 2 bases from J, the gap between germline ends came to 5 bases. The CDR3, as DNA: TGTGCCAGCACGGTAAACACCGGGGAGCTGTTTTTT. This gives the protein CASTVNTGELFF.

The sample holds a few counts of this clonotype. J is TRBJ2-7 and V is TRBV11-1; D gene uncertain. The CDR3 runs to 12 residues. In germline, CDR1 is SGHAT, CDR2 FQDESV (reference sequence). V lost 5 bases, J lost 3 bases, and 8 bases lay in between. CDR3 coding DNA: TGTGCCAGCAGCCTCACAATCTACGAGCAGTACTTC. As protein: CASSLTIYEQYF.

In this sample, this clonotype turned up a few times. This chain connects TRBV6-2 or TRBV6-3 to TRBJ2-1, with 7 nucleotides matching TRBD2. V gave up 7 bases and J gave up 7 bases; unmatched junction bases: 7. The germline V gene has CDR1 MNHEY and CDR2 SVGEGT. This CDR3 is built from 13 residues. The CDR3 DNA sequence: TGTGCCAGCACTCTACCGGGACTAAATGAGCAGTTCTTC. Translating gives CASTLPGLNEQFF.

The rearrangement links TRBV28 to TRBJ2-7; D unclear. V lost 6 bases and J 9 bases, leaving 15 bases between the germline ends. This CDR3 contains 12 residues. CDR1 and CDR2 from the germline V gene are MDHEN and SYDVKM. The CDR3: CASRTTQPRQYF. The DNA for the CDR3 is TGTGCCAGCAGAACGACACAGCCCCGGCAGTACTTC.

The rearrangement uses TRBV29-1 and TRBJ2-5, with TRBD1 as a possible D gene (6 bases). V was trimmed by 4 bases and J by 1 base, leaving 16 bases between them. CDR1 and CDR2 (germline): SQVTM, ANQGSEA. The CDR3 is 15 amino acids. The CDR3 region is CSVALGTRRQETQYF. CDR3 nucleotides: TGCAGCGTTGCCCTCGGGACACGCCGCCAAGAGACCCAGTACTTC.